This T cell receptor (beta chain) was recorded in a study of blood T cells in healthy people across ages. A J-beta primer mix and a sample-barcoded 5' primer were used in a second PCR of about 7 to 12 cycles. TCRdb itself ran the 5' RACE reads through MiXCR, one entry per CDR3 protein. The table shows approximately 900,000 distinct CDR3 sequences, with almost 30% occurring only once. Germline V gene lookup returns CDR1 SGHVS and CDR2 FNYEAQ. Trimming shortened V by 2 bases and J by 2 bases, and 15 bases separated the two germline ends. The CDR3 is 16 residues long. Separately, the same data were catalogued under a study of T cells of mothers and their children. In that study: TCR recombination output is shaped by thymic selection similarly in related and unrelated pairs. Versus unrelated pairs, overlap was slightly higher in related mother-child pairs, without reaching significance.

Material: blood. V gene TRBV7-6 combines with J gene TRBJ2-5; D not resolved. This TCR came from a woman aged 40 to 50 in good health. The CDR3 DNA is TGTGCCAGCAGCTTAAACCCCGGCACCCGACAAGAGACCCAGTACTTC. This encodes CASSLNPGTRQETQYF.